This TCR beta chain was retrieved from a study of blood T cell repertoires in COVID-19. For the study at large: Material from acute and convalescent COVID-19 was sourced from the United States, Italy and Spain. In each case, the material was cDNA or gDNA derived from T cells, B-cell-depleted T cells, or PBMCs.

The authors' processing: Reference gene primer amplification gave nucleated cell count estimates. Data came from immunoSEQ multiplex PCR; TCRdb stores just in-frame clones and leaves some out. The DNA was the basis for D and trimming; V, J and clone size are from that table. This table holds about 87,000 clones, roughly 76% found once. This receptor was identified in a woman aged 50 to 60 with acute or convalescent COVID-19. Sequencing was done on a sample of peripheral blood.

The CDR3 region is CATRVSVSTDTQYF. In DNA, the CDR3 is TGTGCCACCCGGGTTTCGGTTAGCACAGATACGCAGTATTTT. The rearrangement uses TRBV27 and TRBJ2-3; D unclear. There are 14 residues in the CDR3. The ends were cut back, 10 bases at V and 0 bases at J, with 14 bases in the middle. Germline values: CDR1 MNHEY, CDR2 SMNVEV (reference sequence).